Shown below are 8 T cell receptor beta chains from a single sample sequenced in a study of response to subunit inactivated influenza vaccine. TCRdb re-called the RT-PCR reads through MiXCR, storing one row per CDR3 protein. The sample includes hundreds of thousands of distinct CDR3 sequences, about 15% of them seen just once. The specimen was PBMCs from blood, collected roughly 15 days before vaccination. All receptors derive from a man between 50 and 59 years old who received an inactivated influenza vaccine.

The rearrangement uses TRBV12-3 or TRBV12-4 and TRBJ2-5, with D perhaps TRBD1 (5 bases). V was shortened by 1 base and J by 5 bases, with 17 bases between the two germline ends. This CDR3 is built from 16 residues. The DNA for the CDR3 is TGTGCCAGCAGTTTAGTCTGGGGCAATCGTGCGGAGACCCAGTACTTC. This codes for CASSLVWGNRAETQYF.

J is TRBJ2-1 and V is TRBV20-1, with unresolved D. Trimming stripped 7 bases from V and 2 bases from J, with 3 bases between. Germline values: CDR1 DFQATT, CDR2 SNEGSKA (reference sequence). The CDR3 loop spans 10 amino acids. CDR3 protein: CSGAYNEQFF. In nucleotides, the CDR3 is TGCAGTGGCGCCTACAATGAGCAGTTCTTC.

The chain recombines TRBV12-5 with TRBJ2-1; D possibly corresponds to TRBD2 (6 bases). Germline values: CDR1 LGHNT, CDR2 FRNRAP. This CDR3 has 14 amino acids. Trimming shortened V by 2 bases and J by 9 bases, and 14 bases separated the two germline ends. CDR3 amino acids: CASGLSGTRGEQFF. The CDR3, as DNA: TGTGCTAGTGGTTTGTCCGGGACGCGGGGTGAGCAGTTCTTC.

The chain uses TRBV12-3 or TRBV12-4 and TRBJ2-3, with D tentatively TRBD1 or TRBD2 (5 bases each). The ends were cut back, 6 bases at V and 1 base at J, with 14 bases in the middle. There are 15 residues in the CDR3. This chain's CDR3 is CASSPRGVGTDTQYF. The CDR3 region has the DNA TGTGCCAGCAGCCCCCGAGGGGTCGGCACAGATACGCAGTATTTT.

CDR3 sequence reads: CASSLGTTRSYEQYF. CDR3 DNA: TGTGCCAGCAGCCTCGGGACAACCCGATCCTACGAGCAGTACTTC. The chain recombines TRBV7-9 with TRBJ2-7; the D gene is possibly TRBD1 (6 bases). The germline V gene encodes CDR1 SEHNR and CDR2 FQNEAQ (reference sequence). Trimming pared 5 bases from V and 1 base from J, leaving 15 bases between. This CDR3 region has 15 residues.

This clonotype was seen only a few times. The chain joins TRBV6-5 to TRBJ2-7; D is undetermined. Germline V gene data show CDR1 as MNHEY and CDR2 as SVGAGI. This CDR3 is 14 amino acids long. Trimming left V 3 bases short and J 2 bases short, with 11 bases between. In DNA, the CDR3 is TGTGCCAGCAGTTATCAACCGCCCCCCTACGAGCAGTACTTC. Its protein product is CASSYQPPPYEQYF.

The chain joins TRBV12-3 or TRBV12-4 to TRBJ2-1, with 8 bases identical to TRBD2. Trimming cost V 7 bases and J 3 bases; bases outside gene matches: 11. This CDR3 has 16 residues. The chain's CDR3 is CASTLGGAGVYNEQFF. Written as DNA, the CDR3 is TGTGCCAGCACCTTAGGTGGAGCGGGGGTCTACAATGAGCAGTTCTTC.

Remarks on this clonotype: Compared with germline, one end of the junction differs, possibly owing to a read error. The rearrangement uses TRBV18 and TRBJ2-5; 7 positions agree with TRBD1. Per the germline V gene, CDR1 is KGHSH and CDR2 is LQKENI. This CDR3 has 14 residues. DNA of the CDR3: TGTGCCAGCTCACCCCCAGGGACAGTAGAGGCCCAGTACTTC. It codes for CASSPPGTVEAQYF. Full variable domain (remainder filled in from reference TRBV18 and TRBJ2-5): NAGVMQNPRHLVRRRGQEARLRCSPMKGHSHVYWYRQLPEEGLKFMVYLQKENIIDESGMPKERFSAEFPKEGPSILRIQQVVRGDSAAYFCASSPPGTVEAQYFGPGTRLLVL.